The 6 T cell receptor beta chains in this list originate from one sample, sequenced in a study of cytomegalovirus exposure and HLA in healthy donors. Use of 60 Vbeta and 13 Jbeta primers characterized the PCR. Sequencing was performed with immunoSEQ multiplex PCR; in TCRdb, only in-frame clones are kept and a portion is missing. The data hold over 150,000 clones, with 80% to 90% observed a single time. Sequences were obtained from PBMCs. All receptors come from a woman aged 30 to 39 in good health and CMV-seropositive.

The rearrangement joins TRBV6-5 to TRBJ1-6; the match to TRBD1 covers 7 bases. Germline V gives CDR1 MNHEY, CDR2 SVGAGI. The CDR3 is made up of 15 amino acids. V lost 5 bases to trimming and J lost 7 bases; unmatched junction nucleotides: 8. The CDR3 is CASSMNRGSNSPLHF. CDR3 in DNA: TGTGCCAGCAGTATGAACAGGGGATCGAATTCACCCCTCCACTTT.

V is TRBV6-1 and J is TRBJ2-5, with D hard to call. V shed 6 bases and J shed 1 base, with 6 bases lying between them. Germline V gives CDR1 MNHNS, CDR2 SASEGT. The CDR3 spans 12 residues. The CDR3 DNA sequence: TGTGCCAGCAGGGCCCCCCAAGAGACCCAGTACTTC. Its translation: CASRAPQETQYF.

This clone was seen just once. The chain has TRBV6-5 and TRBJ2-1; TRBD1 agrees at 9 bases. The CDR3 covers 14 residues. Trimming cost V 6 bases and J 7 bases; bases outside gene matches: 7. Looked up from germline, CDR1 is MNHEY and CDR2 is SVGAGI. Written as DNA, the CDR3 is TGTGCCAGCAGCCTCCTTGGGACAGGGAATGAGCAGTTCTTC. This codes for CASSLLGTGNEQFF.

This clone was counted once. The chain couples TRBV11-1 to TRBJ2-3, with TRBD2 identical over 12 bases. The CDR3 totals 19 residues. Germline-derived CDR1 and CDR2 are SGHAT and FQDESV (reference sequence). Germline trimming cut 0 bases from V and 4 bases from J; bases unmatched to any gene: 11. CDR3: CASSLALASGGAVADTQYF. CDR3 DNA: TGTGCCAGCAGCTTAGCGCTGGCTAGCGGGGGGGCCGTGGCAGATACGCAGTATTTT.

The rearrangement uses TRBV7-9 and TRBJ1-1; 7 bases are shared with TRBD1. CDR1 and CDR2 (germline): SEHNR, FQNEAQ (reference sequence). Unmatched junction bases numbered 3, after V lost 2 bases and J lost 0 bases. The CDR3 is 15 amino acids. The CDR3 DNA is TGTGCCAGCAGCTTACCGGGACAGTTGAACACTGAAGCTTTCTTT. As protein: CASSLPGQLNTEAFF.

The gene calls are TRBV5-1 and TRBJ2-7, with TRBD2 matching over 10 bases. CDR1 SGHRS and CDR2 YFSETQ come from the germline V gene. The V and J ends lost 3 bases and 2 bases, in that order; junction bases with no gene match: 5. CDR3 size: 15 residues. CDR3: CASSSGLATTYEQYF. In DNA, the CDR3 is TGCGCCAGCAGCTCGGGACTAGCGACAACCTACGAGCAGTACTTC.